Listed below are T cell receptor beta chains from one sample, sequenced in a study of spatial heterogeneity in lung cancer. One entry per CDR3 protein, called by TCRdb with MiXCR from the 5' RACE reads. Of fewer than 25,000 distinct CDR3 sequences in the sample, about 3% are singletons; the top ten hold more than 25%. This specimen consisted of PBMCs, obtained at surgery. The origin of the receptors is a female donor with early-stage non-small cell lung cancer. The CDR3 runs from the conserved cysteine through the conserved F or W. Fields, in order: J gene, clone size, D gene, V gene, CDR3 protein, CDR3 DNA. D genes are given only for firm matches. The size entry is marked missing in some rows and otherwise reads once, few, many or a size class.

J: TRBJ2-3; size: many; D: TRBD2; V: TRBV5-6; CDR3: CASSRLAGGGGIDTQYF; DNA: TGTGCCAGCAGCAGACTAGCGGGAGGAGGCGGGATAGATACGCAGTATTTT
J: TRBJ1-2; size: many; D: NA; V: TRBV20-1; CDR3: CSARAYQNGYTF; DNA: TGCAGTGCTAGAGCCTACCAAAACGGCTACACCTTC
J: TRBJ2-1; size: many; D: TRBD1; V: TRBV29-1; CDR3: CSAPSPLRDRSSYNEQFF; DNA: TGCAGCGCCCCATCACCTCTCCGGGACAGGAGCTCCTACAATGAGCAGTTCTTC
J: TRBJ2-2; size: many; D: NA; V: TRBV15; CDR3: CATSRRGRELFF; DNA: TGTGCCACCAGCAGGAGGGGACGGGAGCTGTTTTTT
J: TRBJ1-2; size: few; D: NA; V: TRBV18; CDR3: CASSPPFGAGYTF; DNA: NA
J: TRBJ1-2; size: many; D: NA; V: TRBV20-1; CDR3: CSARLAGLLYGYTF; DNA: TGCAGTGCTAGACTGGCAGGCCTTCTCTATGGCTACACCTTC
J: TRBJ1-5; size: many; D: NA; V: TRBV7-2; CDR3: CASSLTITAQPQHF; DNA: TGTGCCAGCAGCTTAACCATCACAGCTCAGCCCCAGCATTTT
J: TRBJ2-1; size: many; D: TRBD2; V: TRBV11-2; CDR3: CASSSFAGGPYNEQFF; DNA: TGTGCCAGCAGCTCCTTTGCGGGAGGGCCCTACAATGAGCAGTTCTTC
J: TRBJ1-3; size: many; D: NA; V: TRBV7-9; CDR3: CASSLEGSGNTIYF; DNA: TGTGCCAGCAGCCTTGAGGGCTCTGGAAACACCATATATTTT
J: TRBJ2-6; size: many; D: NA; V: TRBV7-7; CDR3: CASSSDLSGANVLTF; DNA: TGTGCTAGCAGCTCGGACCTATCTGGGGCCAACGTCCTGACTTTC
J: TRBJ2-1; size: many; D: NA; V: TRBV5-5; CDR3: CASSLFGAGSSYNEQFF; DNA: TGTGCCAGCAGCTTGTTTGGGGCAGGGAGCTCCTACAATGAGCAGTTCTTC
J: TRBJ2-7; size: few; D: NA; V: TRBV7-8; CDR3: CVSSYQAEQYF; DNA: TGTGTCAGCAGCTACCAGGCCGAGCAGTACTTC
J: TRBJ2-7; size: many; D: TRBD1; V: TRBV29-1; CDR3: CSVDLTGEDYEQYF; DNA: TGCAGCGTTGATCTGACAGGGGAGGACTACGAGCAGTACTTC
J: TRBJ2-6; size: few; D: TRBD2; V: TRBV6-6; CDR3: CASSYSRGSSGANVLTF; DNA: TGTGCCAGCAGTTACTCGCGGGGGAGCTCTGGGGCCAACGTCCTGACTTTC
J: TRBJ2-7; size: many; D: TRBD1; V: TRBV20-1; CDR3: CSARDGQGPYEQYF; DNA: TGCAGTGCTAGAGATGGACAGGGGCCTTACGAGCAGTACTTC
J: TRBJ2-3; size: many; D: NA; V: TRBV7-9; CDR3: CASSAIRGARDTQYF; DNA: TGTGCCAGCAGCGCCATACGGGGGGCCCGGGATACGCAGTATTTT
J: TRBJ2-7; size: many; D: NA; V: TRBV21-1; CDR3: CASSKRCLGRVIYEQYF; DNA: TGTGCCAGCAGCAAAAGGTGCCTGGGGCGAGTCATATACGAGCAGTACTTC
J: TRBJ1-1; size: many; D: NA; V: TRBV4-1; CDR3: CASSLGRATEAFF; DNA: TGCGCCAGCAGCCTCGGCAGGGCCACTGAAGCTTTCTTT
J: TRBJ1-1; size: many; D: NA; V: TRBV29-1; CDR3: CSASERLGREAFF; DNA: TGCAGCGCTTCTGAACGTTTAGGAAGGGAGGCTTTCTTT
J: TRBJ2-1; size: many; D: TRBD2; V: TRBV7-9; CDR3: CASGLAGSYNEQFF; DNA: TGTGCAAGCGGGCTAGCGGGCTCCTACAATGAGCAGTTCTTC
J: TRBJ2-7; size: NA; D: NA; V: TRBV12-3/TRBV12-4; CDR3: CASSPRTGYEQYF; DNA: TGTGCCAGCAGTCCGAGAACAGGTTACGAGCAGTACTTC
J: TRBJ1-5; size: many; D: NA; V: TRBV12-3/TRBV12-4; CDR3: CASSFRQSHQPQHF; DNA: TGTGCCAGCAGTTTTAGACAGTCACATCAGCCCCAGCATTTT
J: TRBJ2-4; size: many; D: TRBD1; V: TRBV7-6; CDR3: CASSLAATTGAKNIQYF; DNA: TGTGCCAGCAGCTTAGCTGCTACGACAGGGGCCAAAAACATTCAGTACTTC
J: TRBJ2-7; size: few; D: TRBD2; V: TRBV4-2; CDR3: CASSQERDSPYEQYF; DNA: TGTGCCAGCAGCCAGGAGCGGGATAGCCCCTACGAGCAGTACTTC
J: TRBJ2-1; size: many; D: TRBD2; V: TRBV9; CDR3: CASSLPPSGKNEQFF; DNA: TGTGCCAGCAGCTTACCGCCTAGCGGTAAAAATGAGCAGTTCTTC
J: TRBJ1-5; size: many; D: NA; V: TRBV9; CDR3: CASSVGGGSGNQPQHF; DNA: TGTGCCAGCAGCGTAGGCGGGGGGTCGGGCAATCAGCCCCAGCATTTT
J: TRBJ1-4; size: few; D: NA; V: TRBV11-2; CDR3: CASSTSTNEKLFF; DNA: TGTGCCAGCAGCACAAGCACGAATGAAAAACTGTTTTTT
J: TRBJ2-5; size: many; D: NA; V: TRBV20-1; CDR3: CSARSGVETQYF; DNA: TGCAGTGCTAGATCGGGAGTGGAGACCCAGTACTTC
J: TRBJ2-7; size: NA; D: TRBD1; V: TRBV24-1; CDR3: CATSDSDRYQDEQYF; DNA: TGTGCCACCAGTGATTCGGACAGGTACCAGGACGAGCAGTACTTC
J: TRBJ2-3; size: NA; D: NA; V: TRBV15; CDR3: CATSNQRGRRRTDTQYF; DNA: TGTGCCACCAGCAATCAAAGGGGACGACGTCGCACAGATACGCAGTATTTT
J: TRBJ2-3; size: many; D: NA; V: TRBV30; CDR3: CAWTRRSTDTQYF; DNA: TGTGCCTGGACCAGAAGAAGCACAGATACGCAGTATTTT
J: TRBJ2-1; size: many; D: NA; V: TRBV7-3; CDR3: CASSLGGGPYNEQFF; DNA: TGTGCCAGCAGCTTAGGGGGCGGGCCCTACAATGAGCAGTTCTTC
J: TRBJ1-1; size: many; D: TRBD1; V: TRBV28; CDR3: CASRKTGEGANTEAFF; DNA: TGTGCCAGCAGGAAGACAGGGGAGGGGGCTAACACTGAAGCTTTCTTT
J: TRBJ2-5; size: many; D: TRBD2; V: TRBV20-1; CDR3: CSARGLAGVETQYF; DNA: TGCAGTGCTAGAGGGCTAGCGGGAGTAGAGACCCAGTACTTC
J: TRBJ2-7; size: many; D: TRBD1; V: TRBV20-1; CDR3: CSARGLPGQSSYEQYF; DNA: TGCAGTGCTAGAGGTCTGCCGGGACAGAGCTCCTACGAGCAGTACTTC
J: TRBJ1-1; size: few; D: NA; V: TRBV28; CDR3: CASSFLDMNTEAFF; DNA: TGTGCCAGCAGTTTCTTAGATATGAACACTGAAGCTTTCTTT
J: TRBJ1-1; size: many; D: TRBD1; V: TRBV3-1; CDR3: CASSQRRTGGTEAFF; DNA: TGTGCCAGCAGCCAAAGGCGGACAGGGGGCACTGAAGCTTTCTTT
J: TRBJ1-1; size: medium-sized; D: NA; V: TRBV4-1; CDR3: CASSQGGGWTEAFF; DNA: TGCGCCAGCAGCCAAGGTGGCGGTTGGACTGAAGCTTTCTTT
J: TRBJ2-7; size: many; D: TRBD2; V: TRBV4-2; CDR3: CASSHRTSGNYEQYF; DNA: TGTGCCAGCAGCCACCGGACTAGCGGGAACTACGAGCAGTACTTC
J: TRBJ1-2; size: many; D: NA; V: TRBV11-2; CDR3: CASSSTAGYGYTF; DNA: TGTGCCAGCAGCTCAACGGCGGGCTATGGCTACACCTTC
J: TRBJ2-7; size: many; D: TRBD2; V: TRBV5-1; CDR3: CASRVTASGVYEQYF; DNA: TGCGCCAGCAGGGTGACTGCTAGCGGGGTATACGAGCAGTACTTC
J: TRBJ2-1; size: many; D: TRBD2; V: TRBV7-9; CDR3: CASSLDGTSGSNEQFF; DNA: TGTGCCAGCAGCTTAGATGGGACTAGCGGATCCAATGAGCAGTTCTTC
J: TRBJ2-7; size: many; D: NA; V: TRBV6-6; CDR3: CASSYSFSGKTYEQYF; DNA: TGTGCCAGCAGTTATTCTTTTTCCGGGAAGACCTACGAGCAGTACTTC
J: TRBJ2-1; size: many; D: TRBD2; V: TRBV24-1; CDR3: CATSDPGLAGGEGNEQFF; DNA: TGTGCCACCAGTGATCCGGGACTAGCGGGTGGGGAGGGGAATGAGCAGTTCTTC
J: TRBJ2-3; size: many; D: NA; V: TRBV13; CDR3: CASSLWGSKNTQYF; DNA: TGTGCCAGCAGCTTATGGGGTAGTAAGAATACGCAGTATTTT
J: TRBJ1-1; size: many; D: TRBD1; V: TRBV6-5; CDR3: CASTTGTGPNTEAFF; DNA: TGTGCCAGCACCACGGGGACAGGGCCGAACACTGAAGCTTTCTTT
J: TRBJ1-5; size: few; D: TRBD1; V: TRBV30; CDR3: CAWRGAGTGGFQPQHF; DNA: TGTGCCTGGAGGGGGGCCGGGACAGGGGGCTTTCAGCCCCAGCATTTT
J: TRBJ1-4; size: many; D: NA; V: TRBV10-2; CDR3: CATRGRGEDEKLFF; DNA: TGCGCCACGAGAGGGAGGGGAGAAGATGAAAAACTGTTTTTT
J: TRBJ1-6; size: many; D: NA; V: TRBV4-2; CDR3: CASSQDSGANSPLHF; DNA: TGTGCCAGCAGCCAAGACTCAGGGGCCAATTCACCCCTCCACTTT
J: TRBJ1-2; size: many; D: TRBD1; V: TRBV4-1; CDR3: CASSQDLGQGEYGYTF; DNA: TGCGCCAGCAGCCAAGATTTGGGACAGGGAGAATATGGCTACACCTTC